This T cell receptor (beta chain) comes out of a study of blood T cell repertoires in COVID-19. Overall study: T cells, B-cell-depleted T cells, or PBMCs provided the cDNA or gDNA that served as material.

J gave up 8 bases and V 6 bases, and 8 bases lay outside the gene matches. The CDR3 is 15 residues long. Germline CDR1 reads MNHEY; CDR2 reads SVGAGI. The table came from immunoSEQ multiplex PCR; TCRdb's copy has only in-frame clones and leaves some out. The sample contains under 140,000 clones, 70% to 90% of which appear only once. This TCR derives from a human donor in a cohort sampled during active COVID-19. The V and J genes are TRBV6-5 and TRBJ1-4; 11 bases align to TRBD1. Source material: peripheral blood. CDR3 sequence reads: CASSRLGQGGEKLFF. Here the CDR3 DNA reads TGTGCCAGCAGCCGCCTGGGACAGGGGGGCGAAAAACTGTTTTTT.